These 17 T cell receptor beta chains share one sample of origin, sequenced in a study of control samples from healthy donors and cancer patients. TCRdb's table, derived via immunoSEQ multiplex PCR, lists solely in-frame clones and lacks some. The sample carries 100,000 to 150,000 clones, around nine tenths recorded once. Source material: blood. These receptors all come from a man aged 35 to 55 in good health.

This clone was counted a single time. The rearrangement links TRBV5-1 to TRBJ1-2; maybe TRBD1 (5 bases). Germline V gives CDR1 SGHRS, CDR2 YFSETQ. The length of the CDR3 is 14 residues. V was clipped by 0 bases and J by 5 bases, with 11 bases between them. The CDR3 bases are TGCGCCAGCAGCTTGGACTCGTGGGGGTATGGCTACACCTTC. This sequence encodes CASSLDSWGYGYTF. Based on the CDR3 plus reference TRBV5-1 and TRBJ1-2, the full variable domain is KAGVTQTPRYLIKTRGQQVTLSCSPISGHRSVSWYQQTPGQGLQFLFEYFSETQRNKGNFPGRFSGRQFSNSRSEMNVSTLELGDSALYLCASSLDSWGYGYTFGSGTRLTVV.

The V gene is TRBV18, the J gene TRBJ1-5; D is possibly TRBD1 (5 bases). Germline V gene lookup returns CDR1 KGHSH and CDR2 LQKENI. V was trimmed by 3 bases and J by 1 base, leaving 13 bases between them. The CDR3 loop spans 16 amino acids. In DNA form, the CDR3 reads TGTGCCAGCTCACCTGGGGGGAAAGGGAGCAATCAGCCCCAGCATTTT. It is translated as CASSPGGKGSNQPQHF.

The chain is built from TRBV5-4 and TRBJ1-1; 8 nucleotides align to TRBD1. V lost 3 bases, J lost 11 bases, and 12 bases stayed unmatched. The CDR3 contains 14 residues. The germline CDR1 and CDR2 sequences are SGHNT and YYREEE (reference sequence). The CDR3 DNA follows: TGTGCCAGCAGCTCCGGGGGACAGGACTATGCGGCTTTCTTT. It translates to CASSSGGQDYAAFF.

This CDR3 is CASSYSMQGSGNTIYF. In nucleotides, the CDR3 is TGTGCCAGCAGTTACTCGATGCAGGGCTCTGGAAACACCATATATTTT. The chain combines TRBV6-5 with TRBJ1-3, with a tentative D call TRBD1 (5 bases). Germline CDR1 and CDR2: MNHEY and SVGAGI. V gave up 0 bases and J gave up 0 bases, with 9 bases separating them. There are 16 residues in the CDR3.

This clone was seen only a few times. This chain uses TRBV11-2 with TRBJ1-3, with D unresolved. The germline gives CDR1 SGHAT, CDR2 FQNNGV. V lost 2 bases and J lost 1, with 0 bases in between. This CDR3 has 12 residues. The CDR3 DNA reads TGTGCCAGCAGCTTATCTGGAAACACCATATATTTT. Translating it yields CASSLSGNTIYF.

The J gene is TRBJ2-7, the V gene TRBV15, with 9 bases aligning to TRBD1. The CDR3 loop spans 16 amino acids. Germline V gene data show CDR1 as LNHNV and CDR2 as YYDKDF (reference sequence). J lost 4 bases, V lost 2 bases, and 9 bases had no gene match. The CDR3 nucleotides are TGTGCCACCAGCAGAAACCGCGGACAGGGGAGATACGAGCAGTACTTC. Translation gives CATSRNRGQGRYEQYF.

The gene calls are TRBV13 and TRBJ2-3; 11 nucleotides agree with TRBD2. The CDR3 totals 18 residues. Looked up from germline, CDR1 is PRHDT and CDR2 is FYEKMQ (reference sequence). With 6 bases clipped from V and 6 bases from J, the junction kept 17 bases outside the gene matches. The CDR3 DNA sequence: TGTGCCAGCAGTACCGGGACTAGCGGCTACCCCCGCGGTGATACGCAGTATTTT. It specifies CASSTGTSGYPRGDTQYF.

The chain recombines TRBV5-4 with TRBJ1-1; 8 positions agree with TRBD1. Germline V gene sequence: CDR1 SGHNT, CDR2 YYREEE (reference sequence). The CDR3 extends over 16 amino acids. The ends lost 5 bases at V and 3 bases at J; junction bases unmatched: 12. The CDR3 region is CASRGESQGADTEAFF. DNA of the CDR3: TGTGCCAGCAGGGGGGAATCTCAGGGGGCGGACACTGAAGCTTTCTTT.

This clone was seen a single time. V gene TRBV21-1 combines with J gene TRBJ1-1; TRBD1, as called in the table, went unchecked against the DNA. TRBV21-1 is labeled a pseudogene. This CDR3 spans 15 amino acids. In DNA form, the CDR3 reads TGTGCCAGCAGCAAAGGCGAAATCTATCAGGTCGAAGCTTTCTTT. Protein sequence: CASSKGEIYQVEAFF.

This clone was recorded once. CDR3 amino acids: CASSLEGGRGYTF. The CDR3 bases are TGCGCCAGCAGCTTGGAGGGGGGCCGCGGCTACACCTTC. The J gene is TRBJ1-2, the V gene TRBV5-1, with a possible D match to TRBD1 (6 bases). Germline CDR1 reads SGHRS; CDR2 reads YFSETQ. Trimming pared 0 bases from V and 8 bases from J, leaving 11 bases between. This CDR3 region has 13 residues.

The chain carries TRBV19 and TRBJ2-4, with 9 bases fitting TRBD1. CDR1 is LNHDA and CDR2 is SQIVND in the germline V gene (reference sequence). The CDR3 is made up of 15 amino acids. V lost 6 bases and J lost 7; bases outside the gene matches: 10. CDR3 sequence: CASSQGGTGRNIQYF. The CDR3 DNA sequence: TGTGCCAGTAGCCAAGGAGGGACAGGGAGGAACATTCAGTACTTC.

CDR3 DNA: TGTGCCAGCTCACATCTAGCGGGGGGAACAGATACGCAGTATTTT. Protein: CASSHLAGGTDTQYF. This sequence joins TRBV18 and TRBJ2-3; TRBD2 matches 11 bases. From germline, CDR1 is KGHSH and CDR2 LQKENI. Trimming at V came to 4 bases and at J to 3 bases, leaving 3 bases not matched to a gene. The CDR3 is made up of 15 amino acids.

The chain uses TRBV7-3 and TRBJ1-2, with D possibly being TRBD1 (5 bases). Trimming left V 5 bases short and J 10 bases short, with 17 bases between. This CDR3 has 13 residues. Per germline, CDR1 SGHTA and CDR2 FQGTGA. Here the CDR3 DNA reads TGTGCCAGCAGCCCTACCCCCCCCGGGACCTACACCTTC. The encoded protein is CASSPTPPGTYTF.

The chain employs TRBV20-1 and TRBJ1-5; tentative D call: TRBD1 (6 bases). The CDR3 spans 15 residues. Per the germline V gene, CDR1 is DFQATT and CDR2 is SNEGSKA (reference sequence). V was clipped by 3 bases and J by 0 bases, with 12 bases between them. The DNA of the CDR3 is TGCAGTGCTAGTATGGGGGCTTATAGCAATCAGCCCCAGCATTTT. Translation gives CSASMGAYSNQPQHF.

The chain links TRBV15 to TRBJ1-5; D gene ambiguous. Trimming left V 0 bases short and J 3 bases short, with 9 bases between. In germline, CDR1 is LNHNV, CDR2 YYDKDF (reference sequence). The CDR3 consists of 15 residues. The CDR3 protein is CATSRDRSNNQPQHF. CDR3 DNA sequence: TGTGCCACCAGCAGAGATCGGAGTAACAATCAGCCCCAGCATTTT.

This sequence joins TRBV30 and TRBJ2-5; D is perhaps TRBD1 or TRBD2 (5 bases each). Germline CDR1 and CDR2: GTSNPN and SVGIG (reference sequence). The CDR3 has 17 residues. V was shortened by 0 bases and J by 2 bases, with 19 bases between the two germline ends. The CDR3 protein is CAWSVSWAGSPQETQYF. The CDR3 DNA sequence: TGTGCCTGGAGTGTTTCGTGGGCAGGGAGCCCACAAGAGACCCAGTACTTC. The variable domain in full, with the rest retrieved from reference TRBV30 and TRBJ2-5, is SQTIHQWPATLVQPVGSPLSLECTVEGTSNPNLYWYRQAAGRGLQLLFYSVGIGQISSEVPQNLSASRPQDRQFILSSKKLLLSDSGFYLCAWSVSWAGSPQETQYFGPGTRLLVL.

The chain couples TRBV7-2 to TRBJ1-4, with D possibly matching TRBD1 (5 bases). The CDR3 covers 15 residues. Germline V gives CDR1 SGHTA, CDR2 FQGNSA. The germline V and J ends were trimmed by 5 bases and 8 bases, with 18 bases remaining between them. This CDR3 reads CASSHPEEGREKLFF. The CDR3 nucleotides are TGTGCCAGCAGCCATCCGGAGGAGGGGCGGGAAAAACTGTTTTTT.